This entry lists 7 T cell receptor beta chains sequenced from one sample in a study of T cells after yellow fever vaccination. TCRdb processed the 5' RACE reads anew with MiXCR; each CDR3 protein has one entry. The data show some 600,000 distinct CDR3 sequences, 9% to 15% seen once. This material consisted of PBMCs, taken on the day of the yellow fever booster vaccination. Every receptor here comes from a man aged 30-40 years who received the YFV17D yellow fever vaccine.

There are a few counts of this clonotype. In nucleotides, the CDR3 is TGTGCCAGCAGAGGCGGACAGGGGCGGCGGGAGACCCAGTACTTC. This codes for CASRGGQGRRETQYF. This sequence joins TRBV6-2 or TRBV6-3 and TRBJ2-5; 9 nucleotides agree with TRBD1. CDR1 is MNHEY and CDR2 is SVGEGT in the germline V gene. The CDR3 loop spans 15 amino acids. V lost 6 bases to trimming and J lost 5 bases; unmatched junction nucleotides: 10.

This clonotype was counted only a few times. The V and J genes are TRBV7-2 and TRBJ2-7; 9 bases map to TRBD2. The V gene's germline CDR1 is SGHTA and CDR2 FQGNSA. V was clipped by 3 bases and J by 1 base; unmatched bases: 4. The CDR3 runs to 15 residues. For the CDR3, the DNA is TGTGCCAGCAGCTTTCTTGGACTAGCGTCCTACGAGCAGTACTTC. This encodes CASSFLGLASYEQYF.

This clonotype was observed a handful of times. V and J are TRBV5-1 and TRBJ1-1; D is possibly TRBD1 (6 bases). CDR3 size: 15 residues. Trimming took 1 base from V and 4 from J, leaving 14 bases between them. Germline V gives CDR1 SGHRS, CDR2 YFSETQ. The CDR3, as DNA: TGCGCCAGCAGCTTGATCGGGGGCGCGAGCACTGAAGCTTTCTTT. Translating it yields CASSLIGGASTEAFF. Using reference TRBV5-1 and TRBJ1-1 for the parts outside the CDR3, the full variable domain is KAGVTQTPRYLIKTRGQQVTLSCSPISGHRSVSWYQQTPGQGLQFLFEYFSETQRNKGNFPGRFSGRQFSNSRSEMNVSTLELGDSALYLCASSLIGGASTEAFFGQGTRLTVV.

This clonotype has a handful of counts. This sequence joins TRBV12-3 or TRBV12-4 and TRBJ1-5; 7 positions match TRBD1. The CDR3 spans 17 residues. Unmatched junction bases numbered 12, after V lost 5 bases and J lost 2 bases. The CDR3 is CASSPRDSLWGNQPQHF. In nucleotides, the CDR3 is TGTGCCAGCAGTCCGAGGGACAGCCTGTGGGGCAATCAGCCCCAGCATTTT.

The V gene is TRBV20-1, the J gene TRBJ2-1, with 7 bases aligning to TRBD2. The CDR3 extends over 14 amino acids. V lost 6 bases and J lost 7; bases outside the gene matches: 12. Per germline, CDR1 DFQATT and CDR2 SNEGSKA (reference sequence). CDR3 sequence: CSANIPGLLNEQFF. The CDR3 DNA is TGCAGTGCCAATATACCGGGACTATTGAATGAGCAGTTCTTC.

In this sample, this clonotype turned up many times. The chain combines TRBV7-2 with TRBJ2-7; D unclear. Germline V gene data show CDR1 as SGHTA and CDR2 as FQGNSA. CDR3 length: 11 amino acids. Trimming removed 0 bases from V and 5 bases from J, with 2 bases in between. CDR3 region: CASSLANEQYF. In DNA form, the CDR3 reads TGTGCCAGCAGCTTAGCTAACGAGCAGTACTTC.

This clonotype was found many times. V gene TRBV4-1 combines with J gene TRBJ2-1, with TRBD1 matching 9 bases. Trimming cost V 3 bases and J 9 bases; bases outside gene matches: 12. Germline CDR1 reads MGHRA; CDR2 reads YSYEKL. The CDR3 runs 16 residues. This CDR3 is CASSHSGTGMRGEQFF. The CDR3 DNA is TGCGCCAGCAGCCATTCCGGGACAGGGATGCGGGGTGAGCAGTTCTTC.